This T cell receptor (beta chain) was retrieved from a study of blood T cell repertoires in COVID-19. Data came from immunoSEQ multiplex PCR; TCRdb stores just in-frame clones and leaves some out. The profile shows just under 45,000 clones, approximately 88% of them singletons. The receptor was derived from a woman aged 40 to 50 with acute or convalescent COVID-19. Sequencing was carried out using peripheral blood.

DNA for the CDR3: TGTGCCAGCAGTTCTTACAATGAGCAGTTCTTC. Amino acid sequence: CASSSYNEQFF. The chain has TRBV28 and TRBJ2-1, with D hard to call. V gave up 4 bases and J gave up 4 bases, with 2 bases separating them. Germline values: CDR1 MDHEN, CDR2 SYDVKM. CDR3 length equals 11 residues.